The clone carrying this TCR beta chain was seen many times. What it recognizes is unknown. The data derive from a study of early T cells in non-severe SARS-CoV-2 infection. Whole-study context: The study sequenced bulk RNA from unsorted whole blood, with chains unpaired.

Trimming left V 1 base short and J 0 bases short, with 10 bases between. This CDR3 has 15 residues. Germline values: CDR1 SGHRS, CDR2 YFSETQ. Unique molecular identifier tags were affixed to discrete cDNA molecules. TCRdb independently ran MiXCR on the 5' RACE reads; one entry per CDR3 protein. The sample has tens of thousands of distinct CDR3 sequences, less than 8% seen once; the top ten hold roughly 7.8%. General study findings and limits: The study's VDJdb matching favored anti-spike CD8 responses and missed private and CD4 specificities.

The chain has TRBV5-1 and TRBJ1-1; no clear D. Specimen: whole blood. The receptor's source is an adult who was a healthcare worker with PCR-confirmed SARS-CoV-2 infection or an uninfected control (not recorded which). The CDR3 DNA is TGCGCCAGCAGCTTGACTCGAGGCCTGAACACTGAAGCTTTCTTT. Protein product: CASSLTRGLNTEAFF. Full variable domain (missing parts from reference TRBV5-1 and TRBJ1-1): KAGVTQTPRYLIKTRGQQVTLSCSPISGHRSVSWYQQTPGQGLQFLFEYFSETQRNKGNFPGRFSGRQFSNSRSEMNVSTLELGDSALYLCASSLTRGLNTEAFFGQGTRLTVV.